These 27 T cell receptor beta chains were all obtained from the same sample, sequenced in a study of blood T cell repertoires in COVID-19. The assay was immunoSEQ multiplex PCR, and TCRdb's table has in-frame clones only and misses some. The profile shows thousands of clones, 70% to 90% of them singletons. The sample consisted of peripheral blood. The receptors here all came from a human donor in a cohort sampled during active COVID-19.

The chain is built from TRBV28 and TRBJ1-1; D gene unclear. The V gene's germline CDR1 is MDHEN and CDR2 SYDVKM. V was trimmed by 3 bases and J by 1 base, leaving 9 bases between them. The CDR3 totals 14 residues. CDR3 loop: CASSFVTANTEAFF. As DNA, the CDR3 is TGTGCCAGCAGTTTCGTTACAGCGAACACTGAAGCTTTCTTT.

The table lists this clone with a few counts. This rearrangement joins TRBV7-8 to TRBJ2-7; TRBD2 agrees at 10 bases. The CDR3 contains 18 residues. Germline V gene sequence: CDR1 SGHVS, CDR2 FQNEAQ. J was trimmed by 4 bases and V by 2 bases; bases with no gene match: 14. CDR3 sequence: CASSLPYWAIAGGYEQYF. The CDR3 coding sequence is TGTGCCAGCAGCTTACCCTACTGGGCGATAGCGGGAGGATACGAGCAGTACTTC.

The genes are TRBV5-1 and TRBJ2-5; tentative D call: TRBD2 (5 bases). CDR3 size: 15 residues. The V end lost 1 base, the J end lost 7 bases, and 17 bases lay between the germline ends. Looked up from germline, CDR1 is SGHRS and CDR2 is YFSETQ. CDR3 in DNA: TGCGCCAGCAGCTTGAATGGACCCTGGGCGGGGACCCAGTACTTC. Translation: CASSLNGPWAGTQYF.

The V call is TRBV4-1, the J call TRBJ1-1, with D possibly being TRBD1 (6 bases). The CDR3 covers 15 residues. Per germline, CDR1 MGHRA and CDR2 YSYEKL. Trimming removed 1 base from V and 4 bases from J, with 13 bases in between. The CDR3 nucleotides read TGCGCCAGCAGCCAAGTGGGGGGGCATGGCACTGAAGCTTTCTTT. This gives the protein CASSQVGGHGTEAFF.

This chain joins TRBV19 and TRBJ1-5, with D possibly being TRBD1 (5 bases). Germline V lookup: CDR1 LNHDA, CDR2 SQIVND (reference sequence). The germline V and J ends were trimmed by 2 bases and 0 bases, with 14 bases remaining between them. The CDR3 has 17 amino acids. The CDR3 region has the DNA TGTGCCAGTAGTATATGGAGCACCAGGGATAGCAATCAGCCCCAGCATTTT. Its translation is CASSIWSTRDSNQPQHF.

For the CDR3, the DNA is TGTGCCAGCAGTTACTCGACAACTAGCGTCAATGAGCAGTTCTTC. This translates into CASSYSTTSVNEQFF. The rearrangement links TRBV6-5 to TRBJ2-1, with 7 bases fitting TRBD2. The CDR3 contains 15 residues. Per germline, CDR1 MNHEY and CDR2 SVGAGI. V shed 0 bases and J 6 bases; nucleotides not matched to a gene: 5.

The rearrangement uses TRBV9 and TRBJ2-1, with TRBD2 identical over 8 bases. Germline CDR1 is SGDLS and CDR2 is YYNGEE. V shed 2 bases and J 2 bases; nucleotides not matched to a gene: 6. This CDR3 spans 16 amino acids. The CDR3 here is CASSVGVAGPYNEQFF. CDR3 DNA: TGTGCCAGCAGCGTTGGGGTAGCGGGACCCTACAATGAGCAGTTCTTC.

The genes are TRBV4-1 and TRBJ2-7, with TRBD1 matching 10 bases. Germline V lookup: CDR1 MGHRA, CDR2 YSYEKL. The V segment lost 1 base and the J segment 2 bases; nucleotides outside the gene matches: 8. This CDR3 spans 17 amino acids. The CDR3 region has the DNA TGCGCCAGCAGCCAAGGGTTCGGGACAGGGGTCCCCTACGAGCAGTACTTC. Translated: CASSQGFGTGVPYEQYF.

The rearrangement uses TRBV7-9 and TRBJ2-7; D gene ambiguous. Germline values: CDR1 SEHNR, CDR2 FQNEAQ (reference sequence). With 2 bases removed from V and 0 bases from J, the gap between germline ends came to 5 bases. The length of the CDR3 is 13 residues. The CDR3 DNA reads as TGTGCCAGCAGCTTACCTAGCTCCTACGAGCAGTACTTC. Its translation is CASSLPSSYEQYF.

This chain links TRBV14 with TRBJ2-7, with D maybe TRBD2 (6 bases). The CDR3 is made up of 13 amino acids. Germline CDR1 is SGHDN and CDR2 is FVKESK. V shed 3 bases and J shed 5 bases, with 11 bases lying between them. The DNA for the CDR3 is TGTGCCAGCAGCCAGACTAGTATCCACGAGCAGTACTTC. Encoded protein: CASSQTSIHEQYF. Full variable domain (rest looked up from reference TRBV14 and TRBJ2-7): EAGVTQFPSHSVIEKGQTVTLRCDPISGHDNLYWYRRVMGKEIKFLLHFVKESKQDESGMPNNRFLAERTGGTYSTLKVQPAELEDSGVYFCASSQTSIHEQYFGPGTRLTVT.

The rearrangement joins TRBV5-1 to TRBJ2-7; 13 bases agree with TRBD2. Trimming removed 0 bases from V and 7 bases from J; junction bases left unmatched: 4. This CDR3 contains 15 residues. CDR1 and CDR2 from the germline V gene are SGHRS and YFSETQ. Here the CDR3 DNA reads TGCGCCAGCAGCTTGGTCGGGACTAGCGGGGAGGAGCAGTACTTC. Translated: CASSLVGTSGEEQYF.

This clone was detected once. The chain has TRBV9 and TRBJ1-3, with TRBD1 identical over 8 bases. The V gene's germline CDR1 is SGDLS and CDR2 YYNGEE. The CDR3 loop spans 17 amino acids. Losses at the gene ends were 3 bases for V and 0 bases for J; bases not matched to a gene: 8. The CDR3, as DNA: TGTGCCAGCAGCGGTGGGACAGGACCCAGCTCTGGAAACACCATATATTTT. Translated: CASSGGTGPSSGNTIYF.

The CDR3 loop is CASSQVGTSGRYLTDTQYF. CDR3 in DNA: TGTGCCAGCAGCCAAGTTGGGACTAGCGGGAGGTACCTCACAGATACGCAGTATTTT. The chain uses TRBV3-1 (or the pseudogene TRBV3-2) and TRBJ2-3, with TRBD2 identical over 15 bases. The CDR3 has 19 amino acids. Germline lookup yields CDR1 LGHDT and CDR2 YNNKEL (reference sequence). J was trimmed by 2 bases and V by 1 base; bases with no gene match: 7.

The rearrangement uses TRBV5-6 and TRBJ1-5; 7 positions match TRBD1. Germline CDR1 is SGHDT and CDR2 is YYEEEE. V lost 4 bases, J lost 1 base, and 2 bases stayed unmatched. CDR3 length: 14 residues. DNA for the CDR3: TGTGCCAGCAGCAGGGGGCTGAGCAATCAGCCCCAGCATTTT. This translates into CASSRGLSNQPQHF.

V and J are TRBV24-1 and TRBJ2-7, with D perhaps TRBD2 (6 bases). Germline V lookup: CDR1 KGHDR, CDR2 SFDVKD. The CDR3 covers 15 residues. Trimming shortened V by 2 bases and J by 0 bases, and 10 bases separated the two germline ends. The DNA of the CDR3 is TGTGCCACCAGTGATTCCGGGACTGGCTCCTACGAGCAGTACTTC. Translation: CATSDSGTGSYEQYF.

This clone occurred once. This chain uses TRBV6-2 or TRBV6-3 with TRBJ2-5; 8 bases map to TRBD1. The V segment lost 3 bases and the J segment 1 base; nucleotides outside the gene matches: 7. This CDR3 is 16 amino acids long. Germline V CDR1 and CDR2: MNHEY, SVGEGT. CDR3 nucleotide sequence: TGTGCCAGCAGTTATTCGGACAGGGCATTCCAAGAGACCCAGTACTTC. Its translation is CASSYSDRAFQETQYF.

The gene calls are TRBV28 and TRBJ1-6, with 9 bases that match TRBD1. Losses at the gene ends were 6 bases for V and 9 bases for J; bases not matched to a gene: 9. CDR1 is MDHEN, CDR2 SYDVKM, per germline. There are 15 residues in the CDR3. CDR3 nucleotide sequence: TGTGCCAGCAGAGCGGGACAGGGAATGGGTTCACCCCTCCACTTT. Residues: CASRAGQGMGSPLHF.

The chain has TRBV7-2 and TRBJ2-1; 7 bases align to TRBD2. Germline V CDR1 and CDR2: SGHTA, FQGNSA. V lost 1 base and J lost 5; bases outside the gene matches: 5. This CDR3 is built from 15 residues. In DNA, the CDR3 is TGTGCCAGCAGCTTAGTGGGGACTACCAACAATGAGCAGTTCTTC. This encodes CASSLVGTTNNEQFF.

This clone is labeled medium-sized. The V call is TRBV7-9, the J call TRBJ1-2; D perhaps matches TRBD1 (5 bases). CDR3 length: 12 amino acids. V was trimmed by 11 bases and J by 7 bases, leaving 17 bases between them. Germline lookup yields CDR1 SEHNR and CDR2 FQNEAQ (reference sequence). CDR3 sequence: CAGLGRGGGYTF. CDR3 nucleotide sequence: TGTGCCGGACTAGGGAGGGGTGGTGGCTACACCTTC.

The gene calls are TRBV5-1 and TRBJ2-7, with a possible D match to TRBD2 (5 bases). Trimming removed 0 bases at V and 2 bases at J, with 9 bases between. The CDR3 is made up of 14 amino acids. The V gene's germline CDR1 is SGHRS and CDR2 YFSETQ. CDR3 sequence (DNA): TGCGCCAGCAGCTTGGCCCCGGGAACCTACGAGCAGTACTTC. Residues: CASSLAPGTYEQYF.

V gene TRBV25-1 combines with J gene TRBJ1-4; D perhaps matches TRBD1 (6 bases). The V end lost 6 bases, the J end lost 7 bases, and 15 bases lay between the germline ends. There are 14 residues in the CDR3. CDR1 is MGHDK and CDR2 is SYGVNS in the germline V gene. The chain's CDR3 is CASSLTGLGEKLFF. CDR3 in DNA: TGTGCCAGCAGCCTCACAGGGCTTGGTGAAAAACTGTTTTTT.

J is TRBJ2-1 and V is TRBV7-9, with 7 bases identical to TRBD2. The CDR3 covers 13 residues. Germline trimming cut 4 bases from V and 8 bases from J; bases unmatched to any gene: 5. Per germline, CDR1 SEHNR and CDR2 FQNEAQ (reference sequence). CDR3 in DNA: TGTGCCAGCAGCTCGCAGGGAGGGGATGAGCAGTTCTTC. Protein: CASSSQGGDEQFF.

V is TRBV19 and J is TRBJ1-1; D might be TRBD1 (6 bases). Per germline, CDR1 LNHDA and CDR2 SQIVND (reference sequence). CDR3 length: 14 amino acids. Trimming cost V 2 bases and J 10 bases, with 17 bases left between them. CDR3 protein: CASSISPGAGTAFF. CDR3 DNA sequence: TGTGCCAGTAGTATAAGTCCAGGGGCCGGGACAGCTTTCTTT.

The CDR3 DNA sequence: TGTGCCATCAGTGACCCGGACAGCTACGAGCAGTACTTC. This encodes CAISDPDSYEQYF. The gene calls are TRBV10-3 and TRBJ2-7, with D perhaps TRBD1 (6 bases). This CDR3 is 13 amino acids long. Germline V CDR1 and CDR2: ENHRY, SYGVKD. Trimming stripped 3 bases from V and 3 bases from J, with 9 bases between.

This chain connects TRBV5-6 to TRBJ1-1, with a possible D match to TRBD1 (5 bases). The CDR3 totals 13 residues. Germline CDR1 is SGHDT and CDR2 is YYEEEE. V dropped 4 bases and J dropped 8 bases, with 15 bases sitting between them. As DNA, the CDR3 is TGTGCCAGCAGCCTAGTGGGGGGAAAAGAAGCTTTCTTT. This gives the protein CASSLVGGKEAFF.

This rearrangement joins TRBV19 to TRBJ2-5; TRBD2 is a possible D gene (5 bases). Germline values: CDR1 LNHDA, CDR2 SQIVND (reference sequence). Deletions cut 7 bases from V and 0 bases from J, with 15 bases between. This CDR3 comprises 15 residues. The CDR3 sequence is CASTPTTVNQETQYF. CDR3 DNA: TGTGCCAGTACCCCGACTACAGTTAACCAAGAGACCCAGTACTTC.

This sequence joins TRBV18 and TRBJ1-4; a possible D gene is TRBD1 (6 bases). CDR1 KGHSH and CDR2 LQKENI come from the germline V gene. Trimming left V 3 bases short and J 0 bases short, with 8 bases between. The CDR3 runs 15 residues. The CDR3 bases are TGTGCCAGCTCACCCCAGGGGACAACTAATGAAAAACTGTTTTTT. Translation: CASSPQGTTNEKLFF. Full variable domain (remainder filled in from reference TRBV18 and TRBJ1-4): NAGVMQNPRHLVRRRGQEARLRCSPMKGHSHVYWYRQLPEEGLKFMVYLQKENIIDESGMPKERFSAEFPKEGPSILRIQQVVRGDSAAYFCASSPQGTTNEKLFFGSGTQLSVL.